The subject of this entry is one T cell receptor (beta chain). A read error may explain this, as a much larger clone is one base away. As the CDR3 is not closed by the conserved phenylalanine or tryptophan, this likely results from a read error. Making TCR beta cDNA involved approximately 520 ng total RNA and a constant-region primer. Investigators got TCR beta libraries out of three nested multiplex PCR rounds, done with slightly modified ARM-PCR. Each CDR3 protein gets one entry after TCRdb re-called the multiplex PCR reads with MiXCR. The table lists about 320,000 distinct CDR3 sequences, around three fifths of them singletons. The study extracted blood RNA from unsorted whole blood and also extracted germline DNA. The sample originates from a study of tumor-infiltrating lymphocytes in primary liver carcinoma. Sequencing used peripheral blood. The clonotype was recovered from a man in his forties with primary liver carcinoma and hepatitis B virus infection.

CDR3 loop: CSVEEFINEQFS. The CDR3, as DNA: TGCAGCGTTGAAGAGTTTATCAATGAGCAGTTCTCC. This chain joins TRBV29-1 and TRBJ2-1; D unclear. Per the germline V gene, CDR1 is SQVTM and CDR2 is ANQGSEA. V was shortened by 0 bases and J by 6 bases, with 6 bases between the two germline ends. The length of the CDR3 is 12 residues.